This is a list of T cell receptor beta chains from one sample in a study of read filtering for tumor transcriptome and immune sequencing. TCRdb independently ran MiXCR on the reads; one entry per CDR3 protein. Of around 31,000 distinct CDR3 sequences in the sample, 18% were seen once. Sequenced sample: a population of CD138-negative cells sorted from bone marrow. Receptors originate from a donor at least 40 years old with multiple myeloma. CDR3s include the opening cysteine and the closing phenylalanine or tryptophan. The D gene is left open where the match is weak. Size is stated for part of the rows, as once, few or many counts, or as a class when the clone is expanded.

NA	13	NA	TRBV12-3/TRBV12-4	TRBJ1-4	TGTGCCTGCAGTCAGGCCCCGGAGGAAAAACTGCTTTTT	CACSQAPEEKLLF
NA	16	NA	TRBV6-2/TRBV6-3	TRBJ1-5	TGTGCCCGCAGTTTTCCCAGGGCAGGGAGTCCTCAGCCCCAGCATTTT	CARSFPRAGSPQPQHF
once	13	NA	TRBV20-1	TRBJ2-5	TGCAGTGCTCCCCCGGTACACGAAGAGTCCCAGTACTTC	CSAPPVHEESQYF
many	16	TRBD2	TRBV12-3/TRBV12-4	TRBJ2-1	TGTGCCAGCAGACCCCAGGGAAAGCGGGGGATCAATGAGCAGTTCTTC	CASRPQGKRGINEQFF
NA	12	TRBD1	TRBV5-1	TRBJ1-2	TGCGCCAGCAGCGGACAGGGTTACGGCTACATCTTC	CASSGQGYGYIF
many	14	NA	TRBV2	TRBJ1-1	TGTGCCAGCAGCGAGTATCTTATGTGGACTGAAGCTTTCTTT	CASSEYLMWTEAFF
many	13	TRBD1	TRBV6-2/TRBV6-3	TRBJ1-1	TGTGCCACCTCGGGACAGCAGAACACTGAAGCTTTCTTT	CATSGQQNTEAFF
many	13	TRBD1	TRBV20-1	TRBJ1-2	TGCAGTGCACGGGACAGGGCGCGGGATGGCTACACCTTC	CSARDRARDGYTF
many	16	TRBD2	TRBV7-8	TRBJ2-7	TGTGCCAGCAGCCCCCTGGGCGGGAGCCCTAATGACGAGCAGTACTTC	CASSPLGGSPNDEQYF
many	13	NA	TRBV29-1	TRBJ1-4	TGCAGCGTTGTCTTTGGGGAGGGTGAAAAACTGTTTTTT	CSVVFGEGEKLFF
many	13	NA	TRBV7-9	TRBJ2-7	TGTGCCAGCAGCTTAGCCGGTACCTACGAGCAGTACTTC	CASSLAGTYEQYF
few	15	NA	TRBV13	TRBJ2-5	TGTGCCAGCAGCCCCGGGCCGGGACTGCTAGAGACCCAGTACTTC	CASSPGPGLLETQYF
NA	16	TRBD2	TRBV24-1	TRBJ2-1	TGTGCCGCCAGTGATTTTAAAACTAGCGGGGGAGCTGAGCAGTTCTTC	CAASDFKTSGGAEQFF
many	16	NA	TRBV4-1	TRBJ2-5	TGCGCCAGCAGCCCTGCCGACGGCGTTTTTGGAGAGACCCAGTACTTC	CASSPADGVFGETQYF
many	14	NA	TRBV20-1	TRBJ1-5	TGCAGTGCTAGCGTTGGACAGCCTAATCAGCCCCAGCATTTT	CSASVGQPNQPQHF
NA	14	NA	TRBV7-6	TRBJ2-7	TGTGCCAGCAGCCTAAGGTCCTTCGGGGACGAGCAGTACTTC	CASSLRSFGDEQYF
NA	17	NA	TRBV6-6	TRBJ1-5	TGTGCCAGCAGTTCATTGGGGGGGGCGGGGGGGAATCAGCCCCAGCATTTT	CASSSLGGAGGNQPQHF
NA	14	NA	TRBV20-1	TRBJ1-1	TGCAGTGCTAGAGATGGGGTAGGGAACACTGAAGCTTTCTTT	CSARDGVGNTEAFF
many	13	NA	TRBV6-5	TRBJ2-7	TGTGCCAGCAGTTCGACAGCTACCTACGAGCAGTACTTC	CASSSTATYEQYF
many	17	NA	TRBV5-1	TRBJ2-7	TGCGCCAGCAGCTTGACACCGAATCAAATCGGGGACGGCGAGCAGTACTTC	CASSLTPNQIGDGEQYF
many	16	NA	TRBV28	TRBJ2-5	TGTGCCAGCAGTTCCGAGGGTCTTGGTCGGGAAGAGACCCAGTACTTC	CASSSEGLGREETQYF
many	14	TRBD1	TRBV10-3	TRBJ2-2	TGTGCCATCAGTGAGACAGGGGGCGCCGGGGAGCTGTTTTTT	CAISETGGAGELFF
medium-sized	10	NA	TRBV29-1	TRBJ2-1	TGCAGCGGTGAAAACAATGAGCAGTTCTTC	CSGENNEQFF
many	13	TRBD2	TRBV20-1	TRBJ2-3	TGCAGTGCAATAGCGGGAGGATGGGATACGCAGTATTTT	CSAIAGGWDTQYF
NA	15	NA	TRBV20-1	TRBJ2-7	TGCAGTGCTAGAGATAAAAGGGTACCTTCCCACGAGCAGTACTTC	CSARDKRVPSHEQYF
many	15	NA	TRBV7-9	TRBJ2-5	TGTGCCAGCAGCTTAGAGCAGGTAGTCCAAGAGACCCAGTACTTC	CASSLEQVVQETQYF
many	11	NA	TRBV5-4	TRBJ2-5	TGTGCCAGCAGCTATCAAGAGACCCAGTACTTC	CASSYQETQYF
many	13	TRBD2	TRBV4-1	TRBJ2-3	TGCGCCAGCAGCCATCTAGCGGGGGATACGCAGTATTTT	CASSHLAGDTQYF
NA	14	TRBD1	TRBV28	TRBJ2-5	TGTGCCAGCAGTAACACCCAGGGGGCAGAGACCCAGTACTTC	CASSNTQGAETQYF
many	14	NA	TRBV2	TRBJ2-1	TGTGCCAGCAGTGGAGGGGAAACCTACAATGAGCAGTTCTTC	CASSGGETYNEQFF
many	15	TRBD1	TRBV19	TRBJ1-4	TGTGCCAGTAGTATAGGAGAGAGGGGGCGAGAAAAACTGTTTTTT	CASSIGERGREKLFF
NA	15	TRBD1	TRBV7-8	TRBJ1-1	TGTGCCAGCAGCTTTGCTACAGGGGGAGGCGCCGAAGCTTTCTTT	CASSFATGGGAEAFF
few	12	NA	TRBV12-3/TRBV12-4	TRBJ2-5	TGTGCCAGCAGTTTCCCGGATGAGACCCAGTACTTC	CASSFPDETQYF
many	12	NA	TRBV7-2	TRBJ2-2	TGTGCCAGCAGCCCATTCGCCGGGGAGCTGTTTTTT	CASSPFAGELFF
many	14	TRBD1	TRBV19	TRBJ1-4	TGTGCCAGCAGTGAAACAGGGGTCGGTGAAAAACTGTTTTTT	CASSETGVGEKLFF
many	19	NA	TRBV2	TRBJ2-1	TGTGCCAGCAGCGGAAAAGGCTGGGGAGGGACAGACATCTACAATGAGCAGTTCTTC	CASSGKGWGGTDIYNEQFF
many	16	TRBD1	TRBV28	TRBJ2-7	TGTGCCAGCAGTTTGCGCCGGGACAGGAACTCCTACGAGCAGTACTTC	CASSLRRDRNSYEQYF
NA	15	NA	TRBV24-1	TRBJ2-7	TGTGCCACCAGTGCGACGGACACGGGTGGCGATGAGCAGTACTTC	CATSATDTGGDEQYF
many	15	NA	TRBV29-1	TRBJ2-3	TGCAGCGTTAAGGTCGGCCTCCTTAGCACAGATACGCAGTATTTT	CSVKVGLLSTDTQYF
many	13	NA	TRBV28	TRBJ1-4	TGTGCCAGCAGTCCGCCGGGTGTAGAAAAACTGTTTTTT	CASSPPGVEKLFF
many	14	NA	TRBV5-1	TRBJ2-3	TGCGCCAGCAGCTTGCTACCCTCCCTGGATACGCAGTATTTT	CASSLLPSLDTQYF
NA	13	TRBD2	TRBV28	TRBJ2-7	TGTGCCAGCAGCCCAAGGGACGGGACTAGCGGAGCCTTC	CASSPRDGTSGAF
NA	13	NA	TRBV14	TRBJ1-2	TGTGCCAGCAGCCGAGGACAGCTCCATGGCTACACCTTC	CASSRGQLHGYTF
medium-sized	11	NA	TRBV28	TRBJ2-5	TGTGCCACCAAATTGGGGGAGACCCAGTACTTC	CATKLGETQYF
medium-sized	15	NA	TRBV18	TRBJ2-3	TGTGCCAGCTCACCAAGTCTAGCCGCCCCAGATACGCAGTATTTT	CASSPSLAAPDTQYF
once	12	NA	TRBV29-1	TRBJ1-4	TGCAGCGCCCTTGCGGGGGGGGAAAAACTGTTTTTT	CSALAGGEKLFF
many	16	TRBD2	TRBV11-2	TRBJ2-7	TGTGCCAGCAGCTTGAATAGCGGGAGTAGGGCCTACGAGCAGTACTTC	CASSLNSGSRAYEQYF
many	14	NA	TRBV2	TRBJ1-4	TGTGCCAGCAGTGAAGAGGGCCTTAATGAAAAACTGTTTTTT	CASSEEGLNEKLFF
many	13	NA	TRBV5-1	TRBJ2-1	TGCGCCAGCAGCCCGCTGATCAAGAATGAGCAGTTCTTC	CASSPLIKNEQFF
few	16	NA	TRBV6-5	TRBJ1-3	TGTGCCAGCACCGAAGGGGGGGCTCCCTCTGGAAACACCATATATTTT	CASTEGGAPSGNTIYF